These 10 T cell receptor beta chains were all obtained from the same sample, sequenced in a study of T cell repertoires and Cas9 in healthy adults. Using immunoSEQ multiplex PCR, the repertoire was profiled, and TCRdb retains in-frame clones only, with some absent. The sample gives 20,000 to 25,000 clones, 92% of which show up once; about 0.9% is in the top ten. Sequencing used CD4+ effector T cells (CD127+, CD25-, CD137-, CD154-) from PBMCs; culture status not recorded. Source of these receptors: a human donor in good health.

The chain employs TRBV11-2 and TRBJ1-2; tentative D call: TRBD1 (5 bases). V gave up 2 bases and J gave up 3 bases, with 7 bases separating them. Germline values: CDR1 SGHAT, CDR2 FQNNGV. This CDR3 is built from 13 residues. This chain's CDR3 is CASSLTGYYGYTF. In DNA form, the CDR3 reads TGTGCCAGCAGCTTAACAGGCTACTATGGCTACACCTTC.

This chain connects TRBV9 to TRBJ2-1; D may be TRBD2 (6 bases). V was trimmed by 3 bases and J by 12 bases, leaving 13 bases between them. The germline CDR1 and CDR2 sequences are SGDLS and YYNGEE. This CDR3 is 12 amino acids long. DNA of the CDR3: TGTGCCAGCAGCGGTCCTAGCGAGGGGCAGTTCTTC. Protein: CASSGPSEGQFF.

The chain uses TRBV7-2 and TRBJ2-5; D is unclear. The V gene's germline CDR1 is SGHTA and CDR2 FQGNSA. The CDR3 extends over 13 amino acids. The V end lost 3 bases, the J end lost 3 bases, and 8 bases lay between the germline ends. Here the CDR3 DNA reads TGTGCCAGCAGCTTCGCAGGTGAAGAGACCCAGTACTTC. This gives the protein CASSFAGEETQYF.

This clone appeared a few times. The chain combines TRBV11-3 with TRBJ1-1; 10 nucleotides agree with TRBD1. The germline V gene has CDR1 SGHNT and CDR2 YENEEA. This CDR3 is 15 amino acids long. After removal of 1 base from V and 7 bases from J, the junction contained 6 bases not matched to a gene. The CDR3 bases are TGTGCCAGCAGCTTAGGTGGGACAGGGGTAAATGAAGCTTTCTTT. Translated: CASSLGGTGVNEAFF.

The rearrangement uses TRBV9 and TRBJ1-2; TRBD1 matches 9 bases. CDR3 length equals 14 residues. Germline CDR1 SGDLS, CDR2 YYNGEE. V shed 3 bases and J 7 bases; nucleotides not matched to a gene: 7. The CDR3 region has the DNA TGTGCCAGCAGCGGAAGACAGGGGGGGGCTGGCTACACCTTC. The encoded protein is CASSGRQGGAGYTF.

This clone appeared a single time. CDR3 amino acids: CASSLGGAGLGQPQHF. The CDR3, as DNA: TGTGCCAGCAGCTTGGGGGGCGCAGGGCTCGGTCAGCCCCAGCATTTT. The V call is TRBV7-2, the J call TRBJ1-5, with D perhaps matching TRBD1 (6 bases). This CDR3 spans 16 amino acids. Trimming pared 3 bases from V and 6 bases from J, leaving 18 bases between. From germline, CDR1 is SGHTA and CDR2 FQGNSA.

This sequence joins TRBV11-3 and TRBJ1-3; TRBD1 is a possible D gene (6 bases). Germline V lookup: CDR1 SGHNT, CDR2 YENEEA. CDR3 length equals 16 residues. Trimming removed 2 bases at V and 3 bases at J, with 14 bases between. The CDR3 DNA reads TGTGCCAGCAGCTTAAGGGGGTCAATGAGTGGAAACACCATATATTTT. This gives the protein CASSLRGSMSGNTIYF.

The rearrangement uses TRBV25-1 and TRBJ2-3; 8 bases are a match to TRBD1. Germline V gene data show CDR1 as MGHDK and CDR2 as SYGVNS. The CDR3 covers 17 residues. J was trimmed by 2 bases and V by 1 base; bases with no gene match: 8. CDR3 protein: CASSESWGQATTDTQYF. The CDR3 coding sequence is TGTGCCAGCAGTGAATCCTGGGGACAGGCGACCACAGATACGCAGTATTTT.

A single count supports this clone. The V call is TRBV12-5, the J call TRBJ1-1; D remains ambiguous. The CDR3 contains 16 residues. Trimming took off 0 bases at V and 0 bases at J, with 11 bases between the two ends. Germline assignment: CDR1 LGHNT and CDR2 FRNRAP. In nucleotides, the CDR3 is TGTGCTAGTGGTTTGGTACTTGGAGAAATGAACACTGAAGCTTTCTTT. This translates into CASGLVLGEMNTEAFF.

This chain uses TRBV28 with TRBJ2-7; D is possibly TRBD2 (6 bases). V lost 2 bases and J lost 3, with 14 bases in between. The CDR3 runs 15 residues. Germline lookup yields CDR1 MDHEN and CDR2 SYDVKM. CDR3 amino acids: CASSLGGTLRYEQYV. In DNA, the CDR3 is TGTGCCAGCAGTTTAGGGGGGACCCTACGCTACGAGCAGTACGTC.